This entry concerns a single T cell receptor (beta chain). The antigen remains unidentified. TCRdb re-called the reads through MiXCR, storing one row per CDR3 protein. Here the sample spans 700,000 to 950,000 distinct CDR3 sequences, about 31% being singletons. The data stem from a study of T cell repertoires in cytomegalovirus infection. Study-wide background: Well-studied HLA-B-restricted CMV epitopes were used in the study alongside recently identified HLA-C-restricted ones. It can be stated that public TCR beta signatures indicated CMV infection as well as a matching HLA type.

CDR1 and CDR2 (germline): SEHNR, FQNEAQ (reference sequence). The CDR3 is made up of 13 amino acids. Trimming at V came to 3 bases and at J to 4 bases, leaving 3 bases not matched to a gene. Study-wide results and caveats: In two of eight donors, the top clonotype was HLA-C-restricted CMV-specific.

The receptor was isolated from a human donor in good health (CMV status not recorded). Some clones in this sample may be carry-over from other donors' samples. The sequencing used cultured CD8+ T cells from PBMCs, collected from culture after CMV antigen stimulation. The J gene is TRBJ2-7, the V gene TRBV7-9; 7 nucleotides align to TRBD1. CDR3 amino acids: CASSFDREYEQYF. The CDR3 coding sequence is TGTGCCAGCAGCTTCGACAGGGAGTACGAGCAGTACTTC.